This T cell receptor (beta chain) was sequenced for a study of blood T cell repertoires in COVID-19. CDR1 and CDR2 from the germline V gene are MGHRA and YSYEKL. CDR3 length: 17 amino acids. Trimming removed 2 bases from V and 2 bases from J; junction bases left unmatched: 9. Libraries were prepared by immunoSEQ multiplex PCR; TCRdb keeps only in-frame clonotypes and omits some of them. The table includes more than 80,000 clones, around nine tenths detected once. The V gene is TRBV4-1, the J gene TRBJ2-7; TRBD2 aligns across 10 bases. This sequence originates from a man older than 75 with acute or convalescent COVID-19. Sequencing was done on a sample of peripheral blood. CDR3 sequence reads: CASSQLTQGLAPYEQYF. In DNA form, the CDR3 reads TGCGCCAGCAGCCAACTTACTCAGGGACTAGCGCCCTACGAGCAGTACTTC.